Sequencing of this T cell receptor (beta chain) was carried out in a study of blood T cell repertoires in COVID-19. Looking at the study overall: Donors in the United States, Italy and Spain gave samples during acute or convalescent COVID-19. PBMCs, B-cell-depleted T cells, or T cells were the source of the cDNA or gDNA that made up the material.

The authors' processing: Quantification of nucleated cells was approximated via reference gene primer amplification. Only in-frame clones appear in the TCRdb table, and some are missing; sequencing was by immunoSEQ multiplex PCR. V, J and clone size derive from that table, while D and trimming were established from the DNA sequence. The profile shows approximately 230,000 clones, roughly 83% of them singletons. This TCR was sampled from a man older than 75 with acute or convalescent COVID-19. The sample taken for sequencing was peripheral blood.

In DNA, the CDR3 is TGTGCCAGCAGATTAGCGGGGGGCCAAGAGACCCAGTACTTC. It specifies CASRLAGGQETQYF. This sequence joins TRBV3-1 (or the pseudogene TRBV3-2) and TRBJ2-5, with 10 bases that match TRBD2. V shed 6 bases, J shed 1 base, and the junction held 2 bases outside the gene matches. From germline, CDR1 is LGHDT and CDR2 YNNKEL (reference sequence). This CDR3 spans 14 amino acids.